This TCR beta chain is from a study of blood T cell repertoires in COVID-19. At the level of the study: Whether acute or convalescent, the COVID-19 samples came from the United States, Italy and Spain. Sources were T cells, B-cell-depleted T cells, or PBMCs; the material itself was cDNA or gDNA.

This clone was seen more than once but under ten times. As handled by the study authors: Estimation of nucleated cell counts was performed using reference gene primer amplification. Data came from immunoSEQ multiplex PCR; TCRdb stores just in-frame clones and leaves some out. D and trimming come from the DNA, and the V and J calls and clone size come from that table. The sample includes almost 50,000 clones, 70% to 80% seen only once; the top ten take roughly 25%. The sequencing sample was made of peripheral blood. The source is a man between 65 and 85 years old with acute or convalescent COVID-19.

CDR3 DNA sequence: TGTGCCAGCAGCTTTGAGGACAGCCCCTACGAGCAGTACTTC. It specifies CASSFEDSPYEQYF. The chain carries TRBV5-6 and TRBJ2-7; a weak D match, TRBD1 (6 bases). CDR3 length: 14 amino acids. V lost 2 bases and J 2 bases, leaving 11 bases between the germline ends. The germline gives CDR1 SGHDT, CDR2 YYEEEE.